These T cell receptor beta chains were read from a single sample in a study of PD-1 blockade in classical Hodgkin lymphoma. Sequenced by immunoSEQ multiplex PCR; TCRdb stores in-frame clones only, minus some. The table records tens of thousands of clones, approximately 80% of them present only once. Sequenced material: peripheral blood mononuclear cells (PBMCs), taken before the fourth cycle of nivolumab. The receptors shown here come from a human donor with classical Hodgkin lymphoma. Both conserved end residues are part of each CDR3. Fields, in order: D gene, J gene, clone size, V gene, CDR3 DNA, CDR3 protein. A D gene is named only where the DNA matches it firmly. Clone size appears in some rows only: once, few, many, or a class for an expanded clone.

D gene: TRBD1; J gene: TRBJ1-4; clone size: NA; V gene: TRBV7-6; CDR3 DNA: TGTGCCAGCAGCCAAAGGGGGCCTTCTAATGAAAAACTGTTTTTT; CDR3 protein: CASSQRGPSNEKLFF
D gene: TRBD2; J gene: TRBJ2-1; clone size: few; V gene: TRBV6-5; CDR3 DNA: TGTGCCAGCAGTCCGCGGGAGCTCCCTAACAATGAGCAGTTCTTC; CDR3 protein: CASSPRELPNNEQFF
D gene: NA; J gene: TRBJ2-4; clone size: NA; V gene: TRBV28; CDR3 DNA: TGTGCCAGCAGCCTCGACCCGGGATCGATTGCCAAAAACATTCAGTACTTC; CDR3 protein: CASSLDPGSIAKNIQYF
D gene: NA; J gene: TRBJ2-1; clone size: NA; V gene: TRBV27; CDR3 DNA: TGTGCCAGCGCCTTGCAGAGCATCAGCTCCTACAATGAGCAGTTCTTC; CDR3 protein: CASALQSISSYNEQFF
D gene: TRBD2; J gene: TRBJ2-3; clone size: NA; V gene: TRBV7-3; CDR3 DNA: TGTGCCAGCAGCTTAGCGTTGGGGACTAGAGGAACAGATACGCAGTATTTT; CDR3 protein: CASSLALGTRGTDTQYF
D gene: TRBD1; J gene: TRBJ1-2; clone size: NA; V gene: TRBV11-1; CDR3 DNA: TGTGCCAGCAGCCCCGACAGGGACTATGGCTACACCTTC; CDR3 protein: CASSPDRDYGYTF
D gene: TRBD2; J gene: TRBJ2-1; clone size: NA; V gene: TRBV5-1; CDR3 DNA: TGCGCCAGCAGCCTGGTGGGCCTAGCGGGGGGCAGCGATGAGCAGTTCTTC; CDR3 protein: CASSLVGLAGGSDEQFF
D gene: NA; J gene: TRBJ2-3; clone size: once; V gene: TRBV5-1; CDR3 DNA: TGCGCCAGCAGCGGGGGTCGACTAGAGACAGATACGCAGTATTTT; CDR3 protein: CASSGGRLETDTQYF
D gene: TRBD2; J gene: TRBJ2-5; clone size: NA; V gene: TRBV27; CDR3 DNA: TGTGCCAGCCGAAGGACTAGCGGGGGAGAGACCCAGTACTTC; CDR3 protein: CASRRTSGGETQYF
D gene: TRBD2; J gene: TRBJ2-1; clone size: NA; V gene: TRBV9; CDR3 DNA: TGTGCCAGCAGCGCCTTAGCGGGGGGGCGAAATGAGCAGTTCTTC; CDR3 protein: CASSALAGGRNEQFF
D gene: NA; J gene: TRBJ2-7; clone size: NA; V gene: TRBV4-2; CDR3 DNA: TGTGCCAGCAGCCAAGCCAAGGAGGGTTACGAGCAGTACTTC; CDR3 protein: CASSQAKEGYEQYF
D gene: TRBD2; J gene: TRBJ2-7; clone size: NA; V gene: TRBV11-2; CDR3 DNA: TGTGCCAGCAGCTTTTTCAAGCGGGAGGGCTACGAGCAGTACTTC; CDR3 protein: CASSFFKREGYEQYF
D gene: TRBD1; J gene: TRBJ1-4; clone size: NA; V gene: TRBV19; CDR3 DNA: TGTGCCAGTAGTATAATCGGCCAGGGGGGAAGTAATGAAAAACTGTTTTTT; CDR3 protein: CASSIIGQGGSNEKLFF
D gene: TRBD1; J gene: TRBJ2-3; clone size: NA; V gene: TRBV9; CDR3 DNA: TGTGCCAGCAGCTTTTGGGACAGGAACACAGATACGCAGTATTTT; CDR3 protein: CASSFWDRNTDTQYF
D gene: NA; J gene: TRBJ1-2; clone size: NA; V gene: TRBV5-6; CDR3 DNA: TGTGCCACGCAAAGTCGGGGGGCAACTGGTGGCTATGGCTACACCTTC; CDR3 protein: CATQSRGATGGYGYTF
D gene: NA; J gene: TRBJ2-7; clone size: NA; V gene: TRBV7-2; CDR3 DNA: TGTGCCAGCAGCCGCAAGTCCTCACAGATAGGCTACGAGCAGTACTTC; CDR3 protein: CASSRKSSQIGYEQYF
D gene: NA; J gene: TRBJ1-4; clone size: NA; V gene: TRBV5-6; CDR3 DNA: TGTGCCAGCAGCTTGGTTATCCAGAGGAATGAAAAACTGTTTTTT; CDR3 protein: CASSLVIQRNEKLFF
D gene: TRBD1; J gene: TRBJ1-3; clone size: NA; V gene: TRBV27; CDR3 DNA: TGTGCCAGCAGTTCGGGACAGGGAAACACCATATATTTT; CDR3 protein: CASSSGQGNTIYF
D gene: NA; J gene: TRBJ2-6; clone size: NA; V gene: TRBV27; CDR3 DNA: TGTGCCAGCAGTCCGCAGGGGGGGCCCATCTCTGGGGCCAACGTCCTGACTTTC; CDR3 protein: CASSPQGGPISGANVLTF
D gene: NA; J gene: TRBJ1-4; clone size: NA; V gene: TRBV27; CDR3 DNA: TGTGCCAGCAGTTTACACTCTACCGGGGCAACTAATGAAAAACTGTTTTTT; CDR3 protein: CASSLHSTGATNEKLFF
D gene: NA; J gene: TRBJ2-5; clone size: NA; V gene: TRBV19; CDR3 DNA: TGTGCCAGTAGTCCCGGGGGCAAACAAGAGACCCAGTACTTC; CDR3 protein: CASSPGGKQETQYF
D gene: NA; J gene: TRBJ2-1; clone size: NA; V gene: TRBV9; CDR3 DNA: TGTGCCAGCAGCGTCGGGCAAGGCAATGAGCAGTTCTTC; CDR3 protein: CASSVGQGNEQFF
D gene: TRBD2; J gene: TRBJ2-1; clone size: once; V gene: TRBV7-3; CDR3 DNA: TGTGCCAGCAGCTTAGGTCTAGCGGCTTACAATGAGCAGTTCTTC; CDR3 protein: CASSLGLAAYNEQFF
D gene: TRBD1; J gene: TRBJ1-5; clone size: few; V gene: TRBV7-8; CDR3 DNA: TGTGCCAGCAGCCCACCCGCAGGGACAGGCAATCAGCCCCAGCATTTT; CDR3 protein: CASSPPAGTGNQPQHF
D gene: NA; J gene: TRBJ2-2; clone size: NA; V gene: TRBV5-1; CDR3 DNA: TGCGCCAGCAGCTTTACAGCCTCAGCGAACACCGGGGAGCTGTTTTTT; CDR3 protein: CASSFTASANTGELFF
D gene: NA; J gene: TRBJ1-1; clone size: few; V gene: TRBV10-3; CDR3 DNA: TGTGCCATCAGTGAGTCGGGGCGCGGGACTACTGAAGCTTTCTTT; CDR3 protein: CAISESGRGTTEAFF
D gene: NA; J gene: TRBJ2-6; clone size: NA; V gene: TRBV7-8; CDR3 DNA: TGTGCCAGCAGCTTAAATCCACCCTCTGGGGCCAACGTCCTGACTTTC; CDR3 protein: CASSLNPPSGANVLTF